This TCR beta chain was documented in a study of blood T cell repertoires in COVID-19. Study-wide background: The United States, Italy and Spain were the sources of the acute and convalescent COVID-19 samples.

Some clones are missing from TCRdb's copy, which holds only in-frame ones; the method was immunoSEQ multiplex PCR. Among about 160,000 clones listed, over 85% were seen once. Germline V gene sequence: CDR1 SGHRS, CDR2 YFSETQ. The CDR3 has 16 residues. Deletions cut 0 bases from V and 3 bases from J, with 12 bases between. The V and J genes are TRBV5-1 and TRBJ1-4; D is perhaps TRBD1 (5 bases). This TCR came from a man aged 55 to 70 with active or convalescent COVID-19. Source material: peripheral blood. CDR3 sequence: CASSLAIGGSNEKLFF. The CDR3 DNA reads TGCGCCAGCAGCTTGGCAATCGGGGGATCTAATGAAAAACTGTTTTTT.